These 5 T cell receptor beta chains were all obtained from the same sample, sequenced in a study of OX40 agonist ivuxolimab in advanced cancers. Clones were read by immunoSEQ multiplex PCR, and TCRdb kept only the in-frame ones, dropping some. The sample holds 30,000 to 45,000 clones, 74% seen once. The specimen comprised CD4+ or CD8+ T cells sorted from blood, sampled in a trial of the OX40 agonist ivuxolimab. The origin of the receptors is an adult with an advanced solid tumor such as melanoma, head and neck, liver or kidney cancer.

The chain recombines TRBV6-1 with TRBJ1-4; tentative D call: TRBD1 (6 bases). The CDR3 runs to 13 residues. Germline lookup yields CDR1 MNHNS and CDR2 SASEGT. Trimming removed 8 bases from V and 7 bases from J, with 14 bases in between. CDR3 in amino acids: CASVQGRAEKLFF. The CDR3 DNA sequence: TGTGCCAGCGTACAGGGTCGGGCTGAAAAACTGTTTTTT.

The rearrangement joins TRBV4-1 to TRBJ1-1; D is undetermined. V was pared by 4 bases and J by 0 bases, with 18 bases between. Germline V lookup: CDR1 MGHRA, CDR2 YSYEKL. The CDR3 covers 17 residues. CDR3 in DNA: TGCGCCAGCAGCCCGGTCTATCTGAAGACTATGAACACTGAAGCTTTCTTT. Amino acid sequence: CASSPVYLKTMNTEAFF.

The chain joins TRBV4-2 to TRBJ1-1; 10 bases map to TRBD1. Germline loops: CDR1 LGHNA, CDR2 YNFKEQ. V shed 4 bases, J shed 2 bases, and the junction held 4 bases outside the gene matches. CDR3 size: 15 residues. CDR3 DNA sequence: TGTGCCAGCAGCCCGGGACAGGGGATAAACACTGAAGCTTTCTTT. It yields the protein CASSPGQGINTEAFF.

The CDR3 here is CASIGQGADTQYF. In nucleotides, the CDR3 is TGTGCCAGCATCGGACAGGGCGCAGATACGCAGTATTTT. The chain carries TRBV2 and TRBJ2-3; 8 positions match TRBD1. J gave up 4 bases and V 7 bases, and 4 bases lay outside the gene matches. In germline, CDR1 is SNHLY, CDR2 FYNNEI. The CDR3 covers 13 residues.

This rearrangement joins TRBV11-1 to TRBJ2-5; D not certain. TRBJ2-7 matches the DNA end more closely, so the J call is doubtful. Per germline, CDR1 SGHAT and CDR2 FQDESV (reference sequence). This CDR3 is 13 amino acids long. CDR3 loop: CASSRDWGYEQYF. As DNA, the CDR3 is TGTGCCAGCAGCCGAGATTGGGGCTACGAGCAGTACTTC.